This T cell receptor (beta chain) was captured in a study of shared clonotypes between healthy human individuals. The wider study: Three CD4 naive, three CD4 memory, two CD8 naive and one CD8 memory plate were used per donor.

In germline, CDR1 is MDHEN, CDR2 SYDVKM. The CDR3 has 15 residues. J gave up 4 bases and V 6 bases, and 9 bases lay outside the gene matches. A single count supports this clone. Its target is not known. TCRdb's copy holds only in-frame clones and misses some; the assay was immunoSEQ multiplex PCR. The repertoire has roughly 330,000 clones, approximately 79% of them found once; the top ten carry approximately 10%. Points from the study as a whole: Donor scarcity curtailed the genetic and exposure-history diversity represented herein.

Sequencing input: memory CD4+ T cells sorted from blood. As for subset: CD45RA-negative fraction. This receptor was identified in a man aged 25 to 40 in good health. The chain is built from TRBV28 and TRBJ1-1; the match to TRBD1 covers 9 bases. The CDR3 bases are TGTGCCAGCAGCCCCTTTGACAGGGGGAGCACTGAAGCTTTCTTT. This codes for CASSPFDRGSTEAFF.